Following are 8 T cell receptor beta chains from one sample sequenced in a study of blood T cells in healthy people across ages. Combining a sample-barcoded 5' primer with a J-beta primer mix, a second PCR ran for roughly 6 to 11 cycles. TCRdb ran MiXCR on the 5' RACE reads and lists one entry per CDR3 protein. The sample includes 1.5 million to 2 million distinct CDR3 sequences, 28% of them seen just once. Sequencing was performed on blood. These receptors were taken from a woman under 40 in good health.

To note about this clonotype: Just one base apart from a much larger clone, this may be a read error. The chain recombines TRBV19 with TRBJ2-7; 7 bases match TRBD2. This CDR3 spans 16 amino acids. CDR1 LNHDA and CDR2 SQIVND come from the germline V gene (reference sequence). V gave up 5 bases and J gave up 12 bases; unmatched junction bases: 22. CDR3 sequence reads: CASSYLDGGTKKRLYF. The DNA of the CDR3 is TGTGCCAGTAGTTACCTGGACGGAGGGACTAAGAAAAGGCTGTACTTC.

V is TRBV5-1 and J is TRBJ2-3; D is perhaps TRBD2 (5 bases). This CDR3 has 13 residues. V lost 4 bases and J lost 4, with 10 bases in between. Germline lookup yields CDR1 SGHRS and CDR2 YFSETQ. The CDR3 coding sequence is TGCGCCAGCAGCACATGGGGAGCAGATACGCAGTATTTT. It encodes CASSTWGADTQYF.

On this clonotype: One junction end does not reproduce the germline sequence, and a read error may be involved. V usage is TRBV5-1 and J usage is TRBJ2-3, with D possibly being TRBD1 (5 bases). The CDR3 spans 14 residues. Germline V CDR1 and CDR2: SGHRS, YFSETQ. CDR3 protein: CASSSGPTTGTQYF. Here the CDR3 DNA reads TGCGCCAGCAGTTCCGGACCTACCACAGGTACGCAGTATTTT. The complete variable domain, with remaining parts taken from reference TRBV5-1 and TRBJ2-3, reads KAGVTQTPRYLIKTRGQQVTLSCSPISGHRSVSWYQQTPGQGLQFLFEYFSETQRNKGNFPGRFSGRQFSNSRSEMNVSTLELGDSALYLCASSSGPTTGTQYFGPGTRLTVL.

This clonotype turned up a few times. The V call is TRBV7-2, the J call TRBJ2-6; unclear D gene. Germline CDR1 is SGHTA and CDR2 is FQGNSA. The CDR3 is 14 residues long. The V gene lost 4 bases and the J gene lost 2 bases, with 6 bases spanning the gap. The chain's CDR3 is CASSYLTGANVLTF. CDR3 bases: TGTGCCAGCAGCTACCTAACTGGGGCCAACGTCCTGACTTTC.

This clonotype was detected a few times. V usage is TRBV7-3 and J usage is TRBJ2-1; D not certain. V dropped 8 bases and J dropped 5 bases, with 16 bases sitting between them. The germline V gene has CDR1 SGHTA and CDR2 FQGTGA. The CDR3 is 14 amino acids. CDR3 DNA: TGTGCCAGCTCGCAGAGGAATAGGGACAATGAGCAGTTCTTC. Translating gives CASSQRNRDNEQFF. The entire variable domain, with the rest obtained from reference TRBV7-3 and TRBJ2-1, is as follows: GAGVSQTPSNKVTEKGKYVELRCDPISGHTALYWYRQSLGQGPEFLIYFQGTGAADDSGLPNDRFFAVRPEGSVSTLKIQRTERGDSAVYLCASSQRNRDNEQFFGPGTRLTVL.

This clonotype was recorded a few times. This rearrangement joins TRBV20-1 to TRBJ2-1; 9 nucleotides match TRBD2. Germline assignment: CDR1 DFQATT and CDR2 SNEGSKA (reference sequence). This CDR3 is 15 amino acids long. The V gene end was trimmed by 3 bases and the J gene end by 3 bases; junction bases not matched to a gene: 6. The CDR3 nucleotides read TGCAGTGCTAGTGGTGCGGGAGGGAACTACAATGAGCAGTTCTTC. The encoded protein is CSASGAGGNYNEQFF.

This clonotype came up a few times. The rearrangement joins TRBV30 to TRBJ2-7, with D perhaps matching TRBD1 (6 bases). The CDR3 runs 14 residues. V was cut by 0 bases and J by 5 bases, with 14 bases left in between. Germline CDR1 is GTSNPN and CDR2 is SVGIG (reference sequence). Here the CDR3 DNA reads TGTGCCTGGAGTGTAGGGTCAGGGGATAACGAGCAGTACTTC. It is translated as CAWSVGSGDNEQYF.

This rearrangement joins TRBV28 to TRBJ1-4; D not resolved. CDR3 length equals 14 residues. Trimming stripped 4 bases from V and 8 bases from J, with 14 bases between. Germline loops: CDR1 MDHEN, CDR2 SYDVKM. The CDR3 loop reads CASSYTALGEKLFF. The CDR3 DNA is TGTGCCAGCAGTTATACGGCTCTCGGGGAAAAACTGTTTTTT.